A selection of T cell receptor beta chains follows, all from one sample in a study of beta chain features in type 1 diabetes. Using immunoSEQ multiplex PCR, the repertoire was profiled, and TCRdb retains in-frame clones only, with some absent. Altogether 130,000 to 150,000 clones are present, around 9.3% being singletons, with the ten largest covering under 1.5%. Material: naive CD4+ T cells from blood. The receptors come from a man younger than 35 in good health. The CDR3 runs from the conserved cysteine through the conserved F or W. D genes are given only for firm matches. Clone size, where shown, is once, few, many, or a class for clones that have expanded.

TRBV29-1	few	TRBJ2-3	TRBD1	TGCAGCGCACGAGACAGGGCCAGCACAGATACGCAGTATTTT	CSARDRASTDTQYF
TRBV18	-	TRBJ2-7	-	TGTGCCAGCTCACCACGGGGACGGGGGGACAACTACGAGCAGTACTTC	CASSPRGRGDNYEQYF
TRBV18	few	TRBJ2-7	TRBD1	TGTGCCAGCTCACCACCGGCGCCCAGGGACAGGCGCGAGCAGTACTTC	CASSPPAPRDRREQYF
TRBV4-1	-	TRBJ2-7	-	TGCGCCAGCAGCCAAACAGGGTATGGCGAGCAGTACTTC	CASSQTGYGEQYF
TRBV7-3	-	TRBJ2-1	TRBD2	TGTGCCAGCAGCTTTAGCGGGGAGGGGTCCTACAATGAGCAGTTCTTC	CASSFSGEGSYNEQFF
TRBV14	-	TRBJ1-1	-	TGTGCCAGCAGCCGCGACAGAGCGAACACTGAAGCTTTCTTT	CASSRDRANTEAFF
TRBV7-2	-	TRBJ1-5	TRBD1	TGTGCCAGCAGCCGAAATACAGGGGGCCTCAATCAGCCCCAGCATTTT	CASSRNTGGLNQPQHF
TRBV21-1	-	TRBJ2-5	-	TGTGCCAGCAGCAAAGAGTTCAGGGGACCTCAAGAGACCCAGTACTTC	CASSKEFRGPQETQYF
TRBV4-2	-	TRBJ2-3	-	TGTGCCAGCGGGGGGGCAGGTATGACAGATACGCAGTATTTT	CASGGAGMTDTQYF
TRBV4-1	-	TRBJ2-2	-	TGCGCCAGCAGCCAAGATTCAGGGTGGGCCGGGGAGCTGTTTTTT	CASSQDSGWAGELFF
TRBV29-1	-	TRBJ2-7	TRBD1	TGCAGCGTTGGGAAGGACAGGGTCAGGTACGAGCAGTACTTC	CSVGKDRVRYEQYF
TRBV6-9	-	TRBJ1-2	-	TGTGCCAGCAGGGCGGGGAATGGCTACACCTTC	CASRAGNGYTF
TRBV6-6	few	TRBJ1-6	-	TGTGCCAGCAGTTACACGGAGGGTAGATCGAATTCACCCCTCCACTTT	CASSYTEGRSNSPLHF
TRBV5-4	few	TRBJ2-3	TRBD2	TGTGCCAGCAGCTTGCGACTAGCGGGGGGGTACACAGATACGCAGTATTTT	CASSLRLAGGYTDTQYF
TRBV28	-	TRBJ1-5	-	TGTGCCAGCAGTTCCCCCGGGGAGCCCCAGCATTTT	CASSSPGEPQHF
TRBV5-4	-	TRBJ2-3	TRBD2	TGTGCCAGCAGCTCTTGGGGACTAGCGGGGAACACAGATACGCAGTATTTT	CASSSWGLAGNTDTQYF
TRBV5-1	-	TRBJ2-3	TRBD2	TGCGCCAGCAGCTTGGGTAGCGGGGGGTTTAGAGATACGCAGTATTTT	CASSLGSGGFRDTQYF
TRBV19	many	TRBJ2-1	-	TGTGCCGGGGGGCCTGGACAGGTCATGAATGAGCAGTTCTTC	CAGGPGQVMNEQFF
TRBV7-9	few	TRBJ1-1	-	TGTGCCAGCAGGGCGGGACGGGAGAACACTGAAGCTTTCTTT	CASRAGRENTEAFF
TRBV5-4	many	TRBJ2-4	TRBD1	TGTGCCAGCAGCTCACAGGGACAGTTGGGAAACATTCAGTACTTC	CASSSQGQLGNIQYF
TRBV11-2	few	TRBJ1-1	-	TGTGCCAGCAGCTTAGGAGGGAGGGACACTGAAGCTTTCTTT	CASSLGGRDTEAFF
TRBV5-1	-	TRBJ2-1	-	TGCGCCAGCAGCTTGGGGGGTAGGGGGTACAATGAGCAGTTCTTC	CASSLGGRGYNEQFF
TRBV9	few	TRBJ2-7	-	TGTGCCAGCAGCGTAGAGCCTAGTCGGGAGCAGTACTTC	CASSVEPSREQYF
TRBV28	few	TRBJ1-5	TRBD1	TGTGCCAGCAGGGACAGGGTCCAGCCCCAGCATTTT	CASRDRVQPQHF
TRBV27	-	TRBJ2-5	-	TGTGCCAGCAGAAAGGGACACCCACAAGAGACCCAGTACTTC	CASRKGHPQETQYF
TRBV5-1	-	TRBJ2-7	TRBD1	TGCGCCAGCAGCTCCCAGGGACAGCGCTACGAGCAGTACTTC	CASSSQGQRYEQYF
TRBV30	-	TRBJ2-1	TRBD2	TGTGCCTGGAGTGCTTATAGCGGGGGGTCCTACAATGAGCAGTTCTTC	CAWSAYSGGSYNEQFF
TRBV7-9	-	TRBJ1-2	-	TGTGCCAGCAGCTTAATGGTAGACTCGTATGGCTACACCTTC	CASSLMVDSYGYTF
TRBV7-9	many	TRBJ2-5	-	TGTGCCAGCAGCGAAACCCTCACGGGTGCCCAGTACTTC	CASSETLTGAQYF
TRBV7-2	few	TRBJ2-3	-	TGTGCCAGCAGCACGGGGGATGGAGCAGATACGCAGTATTTT	CASSTGDGADTQYF
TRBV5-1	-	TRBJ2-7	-	TGCGCCAGCAGCTTGAGCGCAAACCCCTCGGAGCAGTACTTC	CASSLSANPSEQYF
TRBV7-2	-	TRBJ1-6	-	TGTGCCAGCAGCTTAGTTGCAGGCTTGGATTCACCCCTCCACTTT	CASSLVAGLDSPLHF
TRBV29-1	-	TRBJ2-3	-	TGCAGCGTCCGACCATACCGGGGAGATACGCAGTATTTT	CSVRPYRGDTQYF
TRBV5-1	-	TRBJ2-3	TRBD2	TGCGCCAGCAGCGGGGGGGGCACAGATACGCAGTATTTT	CASSGGGTDTQYF
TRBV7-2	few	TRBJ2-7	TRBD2	TGTGCCAGCAGCTTACGCCTGGGACTAGACTACGAGCAGTACTTC	CASSLRLGLDYEQYF
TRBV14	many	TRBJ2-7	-	TGTGCCAGCAGCCAATTGAACAGGGCGTTCTACGAGCAGTACTTC	CASSQLNRAFYEQYF
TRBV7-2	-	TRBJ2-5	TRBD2	TGTGCCAGCAGCTTAACTAGCGGGGGGTCAATGAAAGAGACCCAGTACTTC	CASSLTSGGSMKETQYF
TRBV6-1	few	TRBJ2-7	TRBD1	TGTGCCAGCATCGGACAGGGGTCCGCCTACGAGCAGTACTTC	CASIGQGSAYEQYF
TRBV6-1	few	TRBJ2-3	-	TGTGCCAGCAGTGCTCGAGGGGGGGCGAGTGATACGCAGTATTTT	CASSARGGASDTQYF
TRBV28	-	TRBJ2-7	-	TGTGCCAGCAGGGGGCTGACCTACGAGCAGTACTTC	CASRGLTYEQYF
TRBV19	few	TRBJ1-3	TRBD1	TGTGCCAGTAGTCGACAGGGGACTGGAAACACCATATATTTT	CASSRQGTGNTIYF